This T cell receptor (beta chain) was captured in a study of cytomegalovirus exposure and HLA in healthy donors. The assay was immunoSEQ multiplex PCR, and TCRdb's table has in-frame clones only and misses some. Here the sample spans roughly 330,000 clones, around 90% being singletons. Germline lookup yields CDR1 MNHEY and CDR2 SMNVEV (reference sequence). Trimming took 0 bases from V and 4 from J; bases not matched to a gene: 5. The CDR3 runs to 15 residues. This TCR was recovered from a woman aged 25 to 45 in good health and CMV-seropositive. The material sequenced was PBMCs. The chain combines TRBV27 with TRBJ1-2; 7 nucleotides match TRBD1. In nucleotides, the CDR3 is TGTGCCAGCAGTTTATCAAGACAGGGCTTCTATGGCTACACCTTC. Translation gives CASSLSRQGFYGYTF.